This T cell receptor (beta chain) was sequenced during a study of blood T cell repertoires in COVID-19. Study summary: Donors in the United States, Italy and Spain gave samples during acute or convalescent COVID-19. The cDNA or gDNA used as material had been derived from T cells, B-cell-depleted T cells, or PBMCs.

Original methodology: Reference gene primer amplification gave nucleated cell count estimates. Clones were read by immunoSEQ multiplex PCR, and TCRdb kept only the in-frame ones, dropping some. V and J calls and clone size are given by that table; D and trimming were obtained from the DNA. The sample lists tens of thousands of clones, around 90% occurring once. Per germline, CDR1 SNHLY and CDR2 FYNNEI. The CDR3 is 12 residues long. V shed 10 bases, J shed 3 bases, and the junction held 5 bases outside the gene matches. Sequenced input: peripheral blood. J is TRBJ2-5 and V is TRBV2, with 7 bases aligning to TRBD2. This clonotype originated in a human donor in a cohort sampled during active COVID-19. The DNA of the CDR3 is TGTGCCACCTACGGGGGGAAAGAGACCCAGTACTTC. Protein sequence: CATYGGKETQYF.